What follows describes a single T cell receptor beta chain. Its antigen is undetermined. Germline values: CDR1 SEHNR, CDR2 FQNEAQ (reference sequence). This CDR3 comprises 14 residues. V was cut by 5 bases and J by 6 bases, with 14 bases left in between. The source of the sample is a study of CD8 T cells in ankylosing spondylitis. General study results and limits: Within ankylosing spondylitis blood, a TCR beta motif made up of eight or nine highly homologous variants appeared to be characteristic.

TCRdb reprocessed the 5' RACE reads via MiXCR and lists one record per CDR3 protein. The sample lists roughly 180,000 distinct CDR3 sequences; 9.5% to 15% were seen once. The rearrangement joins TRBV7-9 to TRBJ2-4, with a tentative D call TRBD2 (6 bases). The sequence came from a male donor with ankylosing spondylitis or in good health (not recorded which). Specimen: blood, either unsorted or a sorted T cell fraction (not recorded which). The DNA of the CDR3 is TGTGCCAGCAGCCGCAGGGTGGAGGGAAACATTCAGTACTTC. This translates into CASSRRVEGNIQYF.